In this sample, the clone carrying this T cell receptor beta chain turned up a few times. Its antigen is not known. Germline V gene sequence: CDR1 KGHSH, CDR2 LQKENI. With 8 bases removed from V and 7 bases from J, the gap between germline ends came to 23 bases. This CDR3 is 15 amino acids long. Expressed TCRB transcripts were sequenced because the isolated RNA had all been reverse transcribed beforehand. Each sample of naive, central memory or regulatory T cells had, on average, approximately 4 million reads. Measured with immunoSEQ multiplex PCR; TCRdb has only the in-frame clones, and not every one. Of more than 250,000 clones listed, approximately 20% are singletons. This sample stems from a study of beta chain features in type 1 diabetes. Overall study results and limits: Type 1 diabetes patients showed a moderate but significant shortening of TCRB CDR3s in all four CD4+ subsets. In type 1 diabetes patients, VDJ junctions had fewer insertions; deletions at these junctions were more frequent.

Blood was collected once per donor into heparin, averaging approximately 110 mL. Purity exceeding 95% was reached by all sorted populations. The TCR sequence derives from a woman aged 35 to 49 with type 1 diabetes. This rearrangement joins TRBV18 to TRBJ1-1, with a possible D match to TRBD1 (6 bases). Sequenced material: naive CD4+ T cells from blood. The DNA for the CDR3 is TGTGCCAGCGCGGACAGCCCACGTTCGGGGAATGAAGCTTTCTTT. Translating it yields CASADSPRSGNEAFF. Combining the CDR3 with reference TRBV18 and TRBJ1-1 gives the whole variable domain NAGVMQNPRHLVRRRGQEARLRCSPMKGHSHVYWYRQLPEEGLKFMVYLQKENIIDESGMPKERFSAEFPKEGPSILRIQQVVRGDSAAYFCASADSPRSGNEAFFGQGTRLTVV.